This T cell receptor beta chain was found in a study of T cells in localized non-small cell lung cancer. Study findings and constraints: Adjacent lung had a median roughly 58 of the 100 largest tumor clones. A higher density of T cells in blood coincided with extended overall survival. Sequence data derive from only one tumor region, so heterogeneity remains possible.

With regard to this clone: The antigen is unknown.

Germline V lookup: CDR1 SQVTM, CDR2 ANQGSEA. The ends were cut back, 8 bases at V and 4 bases at J, with 14 bases in the middle. CDR3 length equals 12 residues. Measured with immunoSEQ multiplex PCR; TCRdb has only the in-frame clones, and not every one. The sample lists roughly 4,200 clones, about 25% seen once, with approximately 8% in the top ten. V gene TRBV29-1 combines with J gene TRBJ1-2; D is perhaps TRBD1 (5 bases). The receptor comes from a male donor at least 60 years old with stage I lung adenocarcinoma. The source material was lung tumor tissue, sampled before any cancer treatment. This chain's CDR3 is CSSITGRYGYTF. The DNA of the CDR3 is TGCAGCTCGATTACAGGTCGCTATGGCTACACCTTC.